This record concerns one TCR beta chain sequence. The antigen remains undetermined. The data were obtained in a study of identical twins. The study, taken as a whole, reports: Weaker excess sharing between twins was seen in beta out-of-frame sequences. High-abundance cord blood beta clonotypes had fewer insertions; memory repertoires showed none.

TCRdb fed the 5' RACE reads into MiXCR, producing one record per CDR3 protein. This sample has 700,000 or so distinct CDR3 sequences, with 21% found just once. V was pared by 2 bases and J by 5 bases, with 8 bases of the junction left unmatched. Germline CDR1 and CDR2: MNHEY and SVGAGI. The CDR3 loop spans 15 amino acids. The same sample was also used in a study of T cells expressing NK-cell markers.

The chain links TRBV6-5 to TRBJ2-5, with 7 bases lining up with TRBD1. Sequenced sample: PBMCs. This clonotype originated in a woman under 30 in good health. The CDR3 here is CASSYPSRGGETQYF. The CDR3 DNA reads as TGTGCCAGCAGTTACCCGAGCCGAGGGGGCGAGACCCAGTACTTC.